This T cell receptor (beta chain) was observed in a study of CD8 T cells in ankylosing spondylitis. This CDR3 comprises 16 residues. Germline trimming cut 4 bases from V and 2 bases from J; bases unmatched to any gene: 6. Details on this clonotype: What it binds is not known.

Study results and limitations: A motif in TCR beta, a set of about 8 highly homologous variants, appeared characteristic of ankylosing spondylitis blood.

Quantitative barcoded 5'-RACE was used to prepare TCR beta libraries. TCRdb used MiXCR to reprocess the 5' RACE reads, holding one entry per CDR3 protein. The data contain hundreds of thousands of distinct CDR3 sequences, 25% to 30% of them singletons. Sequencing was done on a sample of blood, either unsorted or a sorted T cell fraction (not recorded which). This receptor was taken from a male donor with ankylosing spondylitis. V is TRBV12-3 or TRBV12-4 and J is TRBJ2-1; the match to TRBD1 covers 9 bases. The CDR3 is CASSSRDRVPYNEQFF. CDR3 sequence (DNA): TGTGCCAGCAGTTCCAGGGACAGGGTGCCCTACAATGAGCAGTTCTTC.